These 22 T cell receptor beta chains came from one sample sequenced in a study of blood T cell repertoires in COVID-19. Assay: immunoSEQ multiplex PCR; the TCRdb copy retains only in-frame clones and omits some. The sample lists approximately 69,000 clones, more than 75% occurring once. Source material: peripheral blood. The receptors originated from a human donor in a cohort sampled during active COVID-19.

The genes are TRBV27 and TRBJ2-5; TRBD2 might be the D (6 bases). The germline V gene encodes CDR1 MNHEY and CDR2 SMNVEV (reference sequence). Trimming cost V 5 bases and J 1 base, with 14 bases left between them. CDR3 size: 15 residues. The CDR3: CASSPTRALQETQYF. The CDR3 DNA reads as TGTGCCAGCAGTCCGACTAGAGCCCTCCAAGAGACCCAGTACTTC.

The J gene is TRBJ1-2, the V gene TRBV28, with 8 bases that match TRBD1. V dropped 4 bases and J dropped 4; count of bases not matched to a gene: 14. Germline CDR1 and CDR2: MDHEN and SYDVKM. This CDR3 contains 17 residues. The CDR3 DNA follows: TGTGCCAGCAGTTCCCCGGAAGCAGGGGGCGCTGGCTATGGCTACACCTTC. Translating gives CASSSPEAGGAGYGYTF.

A few counts support this clone. The chain couples TRBV27 to TRBJ2-1, with a possible D match to TRBD1 (6 bases). Trimming removed 4 bases from V and 2 bases from J, with 12 bases in between. The CDR3 length is 15 residues. The germline V gene encodes CDR1 MNHEY and CDR2 SMNVEV (reference sequence). Written as DNA, the CDR3 is TGTGCCAGCAGTTCCTCCGGGACACCCTACAATGAGCAGTTCTTC. Translation gives CASSSSGTPYNEQFF.

The genes are TRBV28 and TRBJ1-4, with D hard to call. CDR1 is MDHEN and CDR2 is SYDVKM in the germline V gene. Trimming stripped 4 bases from V and 8 bases from J, with 11 bases between. This CDR3 contains 13 residues. CDR3 DNA: TGTGCCAGCAGTTCGCCTAGCGGGGAAAAACTGTTTTTT. Protein product: CASSSPSGEKLFF.

V and J are TRBV29-1 and TRBJ2-3; D possibly corresponds to TRBD1 (7 bases). CDR3 length: 15 residues. Deletions cut 0 bases from V and 2 bases from J, with 12 bases between. Per the germline V gene, CDR1 is SQVTM and CDR2 is ANQGSEA. The chain's CDR3 is CSVEEGRGVTDTQYF. CDR3 bases: TGCAGCGTTGAAGAGGGCAGGGGGGTCACAGATACGCAGTATTTT.

V usage is TRBV5-1 and J usage is TRBJ2-1, with TRBD2 matching over 10 bases. CDR3 length: 14 residues. The V and J ends lost 2 bases and 6 bases, in that order; junction bases with no gene match: 2. Looked up from germline, CDR1 is SGHRS and CDR2 is YFSETQ. The CDR3 loop reads CASSFQRGGNEQFF. The CDR3 nucleotides are TGCGCCAGCAGCTTCCAGCGGGGGGGCAATGAGCAGTTCTTC.

V and J are TRBV6-5 and TRBJ1-1; no definite D call. This CDR3 has 13 amino acids. V was cut by 5 bases and J by 11 bases, with 18 bases left in between. CDR1 is MNHEY and CDR2 is SVGAGI in the germline V gene. The CDR3 region is CASSPPSGREAFF. As DNA, the CDR3 is TGTGCCAGCAGTCCCCCCTCGGGGAGGGAGGCTTTCTTT.

The chain carries TRBV18 and TRBJ2-7; 7 bases are shared with TRBD2. Per the germline V gene, CDR1 is KGHSH and CDR2 is LQKENI. The CDR3 consists of 13 residues. Trimming cost V 5 bases and J 4 bases; bases outside gene matches: 5. The CDR3 region is CASSSGGGYEQYF. The CDR3 coding sequence is TGTGCCAGCTCATCGGGAGGCGGTTACGAGCAGTACTTC.

The gene calls are TRBV11-2 and TRBJ1-1; D gene ambiguous. Germline V CDR1 and CDR2: SGHAT, FQNNGV. The CDR3 loop spans 13 amino acids. With 3 bases removed from V and 1 base from J, the gap between germline ends came to 6 bases. Written as DNA, the CDR3 is TGTGCCAGCAGCTTCTCAGGGAACACTGAAGCTTTCTTT. It yields the protein CASSFSGNTEAFF.

V is TRBV3-1 (or the pseudogene TRBV3-2) and J is TRBJ2-1; the match to TRBD2 covers 7 bases. The junction had 6 bases not matched to a gene; V was cut back by 1 base and J by 3 bases. The V gene's germline CDR1 is LGHDT and CDR2 YNNKEL (reference sequence). The CDR3 consists of 16 residues. Written as DNA, the CDR3 is TGTGCCAGCAGCCAAGTGGCAATAGCGGGCTACAATGAGCAGTTCTTC. Protein sequence: CASSQVAIAGYNEQFF.

This clone occurred a few times. This CDR3 reads CASSVRQESYEQYF. CDR3 DNA sequence: TGTGCCAGCAGCGTCCGACAGGAGTCCTACGAGCAGTACTTC. The gene calls are TRBV3-1 (or the pseudogene TRBV3-2) and TRBJ2-7, with D possibly matching TRBD1 (6 bases). Trimming shortened V by 5 bases and J by 1 base, and 12 bases separated the two germline ends. This CDR3 is built from 14 residues. From germline, CDR1 is LGHDT and CDR2 YNNKEL (reference sequence).

The rearrangement joins TRBV6-1 to TRBJ1-6; a weak D match, TRBD1 (6 bases). Per the germline V gene, CDR1 is MNHNS and CDR2 is SASEGT. The CDR3 covers 14 residues. V lost 1 base, J lost 9 bases, and 10 bases lay in between. The DNA for the CDR3 is TGTGCCAGCAGTGAAGGGGGGGGCGGTTCACCCCTCCACTTT. Translating it yields CASSEGGGGSPLHF.

This rearrangement joins TRBV28 to TRBJ2-6; 8 bases agree with TRBD2. This CDR3 comprises 17 residues. The V segment lost 6 bases and the J segment 2 bases; nucleotides outside the gene matches: 9. Germline loops: CDR1 MDHEN, CDR2 SYDVKM. The CDR3 region has the DNA TGTGCCAGCAGGGGAGCGGGAGTATGGGCTGGGGCCAACGTCCTGACTTTC. It translates to CASRGAGVWAGANVLTF.

This chain uses TRBV6-6 with TRBJ1-3; 8 nucleotides agree with TRBD1. CDR1 is MNHNY, CDR2 SVGAGI, per germline (reference sequence). After removal of 8 bases from V and 11 bases from J, the junction contained 8 bases not matched to a gene. The CDR3 contains 12 residues. The CDR3 sequence: CASGGQGAAIYF. The CDR3 region has the DNA TGTGCCAGCGGCGGACAGGGAGCTGCCATATATTTT.

The chain is built from TRBV7-9 and TRBJ2-7; D is uncertain. Germline loops: CDR1 SEHNR, CDR2 FQNEAQ (reference sequence). Trimming removed 2 bases at V and 5 bases at J, with 16 bases between. The CDR3 spans 15 residues. The chain's CDR3 is CASSLLSASSDEQYF. CDR3 sequence (DNA): TGTGCCAGCAGCTTATTATCAGCTAGTTCCGACGAGCAGTACTTC.

This chain links TRBV7-2 with TRBJ2-5, with D perhaps matching TRBD1 (6 bases). Germline CDR1 is SGHTA and CDR2 is FQGNSA. With 1 base removed from V and 7 bases from J, the gap between germline ends came to 16 bases. There are 15 residues in the CDR3. CDR3 DNA: TGTGCCAGCAGCTTAGGACTGGGGGACAAGATGACCCAGTACTTC. This encodes CASSLGLGDKMTQYF.

This clone was counted a single time. V gene TRBV5-4 combines with J gene TRBJ2-5, with 8 positions matching TRBD1. Germline V CDR1 and CDR2: SGHNT, YYREEE (reference sequence). V dropped 0 bases and J dropped 2; count of bases not matched to a gene: 3. This CDR3 is built from 15 residues. CDR3 sequence (DNA): TGTGCCAGCAGCTTGGATCAGGGGGCTCAAGAGACCCAGTACTTC. Its translation: CASSLDQGAQETQYF.

The chain uses TRBV5-1 and TRBJ2-5; a weak D match, TRBD2 (5 bases). V lost 4 bases to trimming and J lost 3 bases, with 22 bases between them. The CDR3 loop spans 17 amino acids. CDR1 is SGHRS and CDR2 is YFSETQ in the germline V gene. CDR3 coding DNA: TGCGCCAGCAGCCTAACCCCGGACTCAATTCCCAAAGAGACCCAGTACTTC. It specifies CASSLTPDSIPKETQYF.

The chain has TRBV18 and TRBJ1-5, with 8 bases fitting TRBD1. This CDR3 has 14 amino acids. Trimming removed 4 bases from V and 6 bases from J; junction bases left unmatched: 5. Per the germline V gene, CDR1 is KGHSH and CDR2 is LQKENI. The CDR3 region is CASSRTGPGQPQHF. The CDR3 coding sequence is TGTGCCAGCTCACGGACAGGGCCAGGTCAGCCCCAGCATTTT.

The chain couples TRBV19 to TRBJ2-2, with no clear D. This CDR3 region has 17 residues. The germline gives CDR1 LNHDA, CDR2 SQIVND (reference sequence). V shed 3 bases and J shed 3 bases, with 17 bases lying between them. The DNA of the CDR3 is TGTGCCAGTAGTATCAGGCCGCCACTGCTGGACACCGGGGAGCTGTTTTTT. Translating it yields CASSIRPPLLDTGELFF.

The V call is TRBV6-5, the J call TRBJ1-1; 9 nucleotides match TRBD1. The germline V gene has CDR1 MNHEY and CDR2 SVGAGI. The CDR3 is 15 amino acids. The ends lost 6 bases at V and 4 bases at J; junction bases unmatched: 9. The CDR3: CASRVQGAMSTEAFF. The CDR3 DNA reads as TGTGCCAGCAGGGTACAGGGGGCGATGAGCACTGAAGCTTTCTTT.

The chain employs TRBV19 and TRBJ2-7; maybe TRBD2 (6 bases). The germline V gene encodes CDR1 LNHDA and CDR2 SQIVND (reference sequence). With 5 bases removed from V and 3 bases from J, the gap between germline ends came to 11 bases. There are 13 residues in the CDR3. The CDR3 region is CASSWGRRYEQYF. CDR3 in DNA: TGTGCCAGTAGTTGGGGGAGGCGCTACGAGCAGTACTTC. The full variable domain, completed using reference TRBV19 and TRBJ2-7, is DGGITQSPKYLFRKEGQNVTLSCEQNLNHDAMYWYRQDPGQGLRLIYYSQIVNDFQKGDIAEGYSVSREKKESFPLTVTSAQKNPTAFYLCASSWGRRYEQYFGPGTRLTVT.